The sequence of this T cell receptor beta chain was determined in a study of blood T cell repertoires in COVID-19. Study at large: PBMCs, B-cell-depleted T cells, or T cells provided the cDNA or gDNA that made up the material.

Per the original methods: It was from reference gene primer amplification that nucleated cell counts were estimated. Profiling relied on immunoSEQ multiplex PCR, and the TCRdb table lists in-frame clones only, not all of them. V and J calls and clone size follow that table, whereas D and trimming were derived from the DNA. Among 250,000 to 300,000 clones listed, approximately 88% were seen once. The trim removed 5 bases at V and 4 bases at J, leaving 10 bases unmatched. Germline V gene data show CDR1 as SGHTA and CDR2 as FQGNSA. This CDR3 region has 16 residues. The origin of this receptor is a woman aged 30 to 39 who had recovered from COVID-19. The sample comprised peripheral blood. The chain joins TRBV7-2 to TRBJ2-1, with TRBD2 matching 8 bases. The CDR3 DNA sequence: TGTGCCAGCAGCGAGACGGGGGGGACTCTTTACAATGAGCAGTTCTTC. This sequence encodes CASSETGGTLYNEQFF.